This T cell receptor beta chain appears in the sequencing data of a study of blood T cell repertoires in COVID-19. The CDR3 is made up of 13 amino acids. Germline CDR1 reads MNHEY; CDR2 reads SVGAGI. Trimming left V 7 bases short and J 0 bases short, with 9 bases between. Sequenced by immunoSEQ multiplex PCR; TCRdb stores in-frame clones only, minus some. Among roughly 11,000 clones listed, 75% to 90% were seen once. The sequenced material came from peripheral blood. The TCR sequence derives from a human donor in a cohort sampled during active COVID-19. This sequence joins TRBV6-5 and TRBJ1-1; D is uncertain. The DNA for the CDR3 is TGTGCCAGCAAAGCAGGCGTGAACACTGAAGCTTTCTTT. Protein: CASKAGVNTEAFF.